Below are 31 T cell receptor beta chains sequenced from a single sample in a study of cytomegalovirus exposure and HLA in healthy donors. PCR amplification relied on 60 Vbeta primers (plus 13 Jbeta primers). Sequencing was performed with immunoSEQ multiplex PCR; in TCRdb, only in-frame clones are kept and a portion is missing. The sample carries approximately 97,000 clones, over 60% recorded once. Sequencing was carried out using PBMCs. The receptors shown here come from a male donor in good health and CMV-seropositive.

This sequence joins TRBV10-3 and TRBJ2-7, with D perhaps TRBD1 (6 bases). Trimming left V 10 bases short and J 0 bases short, with 31 bases between. The germline gives CDR1 ENHRY, CDR2 SYGVKD. The CDR3 has 19 residues. As DNA, the CDR3 is TGTGCCACTAGTGCTCAGGGGCCTCTCCGGGACCCGAGCTCCTACGAGCAGTACTTC. Its protein is CATSAQGPLRDPSSYEQYF.

This clone was observed a few times. The rearrangement uses TRBV5-1 and TRBJ1-2; 7 positions match TRBD1. Losses at the gene ends were 4 bases for V and 1 base for J; bases not matched to a gene: 4. From germline, CDR1 is SGHRS and CDR2 YFSETQ. The CDR3 spans 14 residues. CDR3 nucleotides: TGCGCCAGCAGCCGGGCAGGGGGTAACTATGGCTACACCTTC. This encodes CASSRAGGNYGYTF.

This clone was counted only a few times. The V call is TRBV7-9, the J call TRBJ1-3; D remains ambiguous. CDR1 and CDR2 from the germline V gene are SEHNR and FQNEAQ (reference sequence). The length of the CDR3 is 14 residues. The V end was cut by 8 bases, the J end by 5 bases, with 16 bases between. The CDR3 nucleotides read TGTGCCAGCTATGAGGCGGTAGCGAGAAACACCATATATTTT. Its translation is CASYEAVARNTIYF.

J is TRBJ2-1 and V is TRBV28; maybe TRBD2 (6 bases). Trimming removed 7 bases at V and 4 bases at J, with 17 bases between. The CDR3 covers 15 residues. Germline V gene data show CDR1 as MDHEN and CDR2 as SYDVKM. The CDR3 sequence: CASITRDSRYNEQFF. Here the CDR3 DNA reads TGTGCCAGCATTACCCGGGACTCGCGTTACAATGAGCAGTTCTTC.

This clone was picked up a small number of times. The rearrangement links TRBV18 to TRBJ2-7; D may be TRBD1 (6 bases). Trimming cost V 6 bases and J 4 bases, with 16 bases left between them. Germline V CDR1 and CDR2: KGHSH, LQKENI. The CDR3 consists of 14 residues. The CDR3 loop is CASSPPGRGYEQYF. In DNA form, the CDR3 reads TGTGCCAGCTCGCCTCCGGGCAGGGGATACGAGCAGTACTTC.

The chain has TRBV7-2 and TRBJ2-7; D unclear. CDR3 size: 11 residues. The V gene lost 6 bases and the J gene lost 3 bases, with 6 bases spanning the gap. The germline gives CDR1 SGHTA, CDR2 FQGNSA. CDR3 nucleotides: TGTGCCAGCAGTTTTCTCTACGAGCAGTACTTC. It yields the protein CASSFLYEQYF.

The rearrangement joins TRBV2 to TRBJ2-6; 8 bases agree with TRBD1. V trimming: 9 bases; J trimming: 1 base; junction bases outside the gene matches: 11. The CDR3 loop spans 17 amino acids. Germline-derived CDR1 and CDR2 are SNHLY and FYNNEI. In DNA, the CDR3 is TGTGCCAGTTGGGACAGGCCCTTTCTTTCTGGGGCCAACGTCCTGACTTTC. This sequence encodes CASWDRPFLSGANVLTF. The whole variable domain, remainder taken from reference TRBV2 and TRBJ2-6, is EPEVTQTPSHQVTQMGQEVILRCVPISNHLYFYWYRQILGQKVEFLVSFYNNEISEKSEIFDDQFSVERPDGSNFTLKIRSTKLEDSAMYFCASWDRPFLSGANVLTFGAGSRLTVL.

This clone came up a few times. The J gene is TRBJ1-2, the V gene TRBV5-4; D may be TRBD1 (5 bases). CDR3 length: 13 residues. V gave up 4 bases and J gave up 5 bases, with 12 bases separating them. The germline V gene encodes CDR1 SGHNT and CDR2 YYREEE (reference sequence). The CDR3 loop reads CASSLRQGYGYTF. The CDR3 DNA reads as TGTGCCAGCAGCCTTCGGCAGGGTTATGGCTACACCTTC.

V is TRBV29-1 and J is TRBJ2-5; D not resolved. The ends were cut back, 6 bases at V and 2 bases at J, with 10 bases in the middle. This CDR3 comprises 12 residues. Germline values: CDR1 SQVTM, CDR2 ANQGSEA. CDR3 in amino acids: CSVRHPQETQYF. CDR3 sequence (DNA): TGCAGCGTCCGACATCCGCAAGAGACCCAGTACTTC.

The gene calls are TRBV29-1 and TRBJ2-1; D possibly corresponds to TRBD1 (5 bases). V lost 3 bases and J 12 bases, leaving 12 bases between the germline ends. CDR1 is SQVTM, CDR2 ANQGSEA, per germline. The length of the CDR3 is 11 residues. The CDR3 DNA reads as TGCAGCGTTGAGTTCGGACAAGGGCAGTTCTTC. It translates to CSVEFGQGQFF.

The rearrangement uses TRBV11-2 and TRBJ1-1, with 9 bases lining up with TRBD1. This CDR3 has 16 residues. V trimming: 5 bases; J trimming: 3 bases; junction bases outside the gene matches: 10. The germline V gene encodes CDR1 SGHAT and CDR2 FQNNGV. The CDR3 DNA reads as TGTGCCAGCAGCCATTTCGAACAGGGGGCATACACTGAAGCTTTCTTT. Residues: CASSHFEQGAYTEAFF. Filled out from reference TRBV11-2 and TRBJ1-1, the complete variable domain reads EAGVAQSPRYKIIEKRQSVAFWCNPISGHATLYWYQQILGQGPKLLIQFQNNGVVDDSQLPKDRFSAERLKGVDSTLKIQPAKLEDSAVYLCASSHFEQGAYTEAFFGQGTRLTVV.

This chain joins TRBV5-1 and TRBJ1-2; TRBD1 agrees at 9 bases. Germline CDR1 is SGHRS and CDR2 is YFSETQ. The ends lost 3 bases at V and 3 bases at J; junction bases unmatched: 3. The CDR3 has 14 amino acids. The CDR3 spells CASSSDRGDYGYTF. In nucleotides, the CDR3 is TGCGCCAGCAGCTCCGACAGGGGGGACTATGGCTACACCTTC.

The chain uses TRBV10-1 and TRBJ2-3, with 7 bases lining up with TRBD2. This CDR3 is built from 14 residues. J gave up 6 bases and V 8 bases, and 11 bases lay outside the gene matches. Germline lookup yields CDR1 WNHNN and CDR2 SYGVQD (reference sequence). The DNA for the CDR3 is TGCGCCAGCGGAGCGGGACCCTCAATTGATACGCAGTATTTT. Its translation: CASGAGPSIDTQYF.

V and J are TRBV5-1 and TRBJ2-6; no clear D gene. Per germline, CDR1 SGHRS and CDR2 YFSETQ. This CDR3 region has 15 residues. V was shortened by 4 bases and J by 2 bases, with 10 bases between the two germline ends. The CDR3 loop reads CASSLNLAGANVLTF. The CDR3 nucleotides are TGCGCCAGCAGCCTAAACCTGGCTGGGGCCAACGTCCTGACTTTC.

The V call is TRBV2, the J call TRBJ1-1; D is possibly TRBD1 (5 bases). From germline, CDR1 is SNHLY and CDR2 FYNNEI. CDR3 size: 12 residues. Deletions cut 8 bases from V and 1 base from J, with 8 bases between. The CDR3 sequence is CASPGGNTEAFF. CDR3 DNA sequence: TGTGCCAGCCCGGGGGGGAACACTGAAGCTTTCTTT.

The CDR3, as DNA: TGCGCCAGCAGCTTCGACGACACCCTGAGCTCCTATAATTCACCCCTCCACTTT. Translation: CASSFDDTLSSYNSPLHF. V usage is TRBV5-1 and J usage is TRBJ1-6, with unresolved D. V lost 2 bases and J 0 bases, leaving 15 bases between the germline ends. This CDR3 spans 18 amino acids. Germline loops: CDR1 SGHRS, CDR2 YFSETQ.

On this clone: The identical CDR3 is also encoded by other nucleotide sequences in the sample. The chain uses TRBV4-3 and TRBJ1-5, with D unresolved. Germline CDR1 reads LGHNA; CDR2 reads YSLEER. The CDR3 sequence is 14 residues long. The V end lost 0 bases, the J end lost 10 bases, and 13 bases lay between the germline ends. CDR3 DNA: TGCGCCAGCAGCCAAGACCGGGTTTTTCAACCCCAGCATTTT. Protein product: CASSQDRVFQPQHF.

J is TRBJ2-5 and V is TRBV2, with 9 nucleotides matching TRBD2. The trim removed 6 bases at V and 5 bases at J, leaving 13 bases unmatched. Germline assignment: CDR1 SNHLY and CDR2 FYNNEI. The CDR3 contains 16 residues. The CDR3: CASSRASGGRGETQYF. CDR3 bases: TGTGCCAGCAGCCGAGCCAGCGGGGGGAGGGGGGAGACCCAGTACTTC. Full variable domain (outside the CDR3, taken from reference TRBV2 and TRBJ2-5): EPEVTQTPSHQVTQMGQEVILRCVPISNHLYFYWYRQILGQKVEFLVSFYNNEISEKSEIFDDQFSVERPDGSNFTLKIRSTKLEDSAMYFCASSRASGGRGETQYFGPGTRLLVL.

The chain carries TRBV5-1 and TRBJ2-2, with TRBD2 as a possible D gene (5 bases). V was trimmed by 0 bases and J by 0 bases, leaving 9 bases between them. Germline CDR1 and CDR2: SGHRS and YFSETQ. The CDR3 length is 16 residues. DNA of the CDR3: TGCGCCAGCAGCTTGGGGGCTAGCTCGAACACCGGGGAGCTGTTTTTT. As protein: CASSLGASSNTGELFF.

The chain has TRBV11-2 and TRBJ2-3; D perhaps matches TRBD2 (7 bases). Germline V CDR1 and CDR2: SGHAT, FQNNGV. Trimming pared 1 base from V and 11 bases from J, leaving 19 bases between. The CDR3 runs 15 residues. The CDR3, as DNA: TGTGCCAGCAGCTTAGTTGCGGGGGCCTCCCAGAAGCAGTATTTT. Protein: CASSLVAGASQKQYF.

This rearrangement joins TRBV4-3 to TRBJ2-5; 9 nucleotides align to TRBD1. Germline CDR1 LGHNA, CDR2 YSLEER. CDR3 length equals 13 residues. The junction had 3 bases not matched to a gene; V was cut back by 6 bases and J by 4 bases. In nucleotides, the CDR3 is TGCGCCAGCAGTGGACAGGGGTTAGAGACCCAGTACTTC. Its translation: CASSGQGLETQYF.

The chain joins TRBV7-2 to TRBJ2-2, with D maybe TRBD1 (5 bases). The germline V gene has CDR1 SGHTA and CDR2 FQGNSA. Deletions cut 5 bases from V and 0 bases from J, with 10 bases between. This CDR3 region has 15 residues. CDR3 DNA sequence: TGTGCCAGCAGCCCCCAGACAGCGAACACCGGGGAGCTGTTTTTT. This encodes CASSPQTANTGELFF.

The chain recombines TRBV19 with TRBJ1-5, with D uncertain. Trimming removed 4 bases at V and 3 bases at J, with 10 bases between. The CDR3 has 14 amino acids. Germline lookup yields CDR1 LNHDA and CDR2 SQIVND (reference sequence). CDR3 nucleotide sequence: TGTGCCAGTAGTAGTAAATACACCAATCAGCCCCAGCATTTT. It translates to CASSSKYTNQPQHF.

The chain uses TRBV6-5 and TRBJ2-7; TRBD2 matches 8 bases. V lost 2 bases and J lost 5; bases outside the gene matches: 5. CDR1 and CDR2 (germline): MNHEY, SVGAGI. This CDR3 comprises 14 residues. The DNA of the CDR3 is TGTGCCAGCAGTTACGCCGGGAGGGCCCACGAGCAGTACTTC. Translating it yields CASSYAGRAHEQYF.

The chain combines TRBV11-2 with TRBJ2-5; 13 positions agree with TRBD2. Trimming took 4 bases from V and 5 from J; bases not matched to a gene: 4. The CDR3 spans 15 residues. The germline gives CDR1 SGHAT, CDR2 FQNNGV. As DNA, the CDR3 is TGTGCCAGCAGCTACGGACTAGCGGGAGTGGAGACCCAGTACTTC. This sequence encodes CASSYGLAGVETQYF.

This chain joins TRBV10-3 and TRBJ2-7; D gene unclear. Deletions cut 0 bases from V and 5 bases from J, with 5 bases between. Germline CDR1 and CDR2: ENHRY and SYGVKD. The CDR3 is 12 residues long. The CDR3 DNA follows: TGTGCCATCAGTGAGTCGGCCAACGAGCAGTACTTC. Translated, it gives CAISESANEQYF.

This clone was counted a few times. This chain connects TRBV29-1 to TRBJ1-2; 7 bases fit TRBD1. Per germline, CDR1 SQVTM and CDR2 ANQGSEA. V lost 6 bases and J lost 5; bases outside the gene matches: 6. The CDR3 runs to 12 residues. CDR3 loop: CSVAETGYGYTF. In DNA form, the CDR3 reads TGCAGCGTGGCCGAGACAGGGTATGGCTACACCTTC.

V gene TRBV7-3 combines with J gene TRBJ1-1, with 11 bases matching TRBD1. CDR1 is SGHTA, CDR2 FQGTGA, per germline. After removal of 0 bases from V and 4 bases from J, the junction contained 4 bases not matched to a gene. This CDR3 is built from 16 residues. CDR3 bases: TGTGCCAGCAGCTTAACGACCGGGACAGGGGGCACTGAAGCTTTCTTT. This sequence encodes CASSLTTGTGGTEAFF.

With regard to this clone: The junction shows a germline mismatch at one end, possibly a read error. The chain is built from TRBV7-9 and TRBJ2-2; D perhaps matches TRBD2 (6 bases). The CDR3 is 15 amino acids. Germline assignment: CDR1 SEHNR and CDR2 FQNEAQ (reference sequence). For the CDR3, the DNA is TGTTCCAGCAGCTTCACCCCCTTGGGGGGCGGGGAGCTGTTTTTT. This sequence encodes CSSSFTPLGGGELFF.

In its sample, this clone was seen once. This chain connects TRBV19 to TRBJ1-2, with 7 positions matching TRBD1. CDR1 is LNHDA, CDR2 SQIVND, per germline (reference sequence). The CDR3 spans 13 residues. V gave up 7 bases and J gave up 4 bases; unmatched junction bases: 6. The CDR3 coding sequence is TGTGCCAGTACTCGGGACAGCCTCTATGGCTACACCTTC. Translated, it gives CASTRDSLYGYTF.

The rearrangement uses TRBV5-1 and TRBJ1-2; TRBD1 matches 7 bases. The CDR3 totals 14 residues. The germline CDR1 and CDR2 sequences are SGHRS and YFSETQ. V shed 0 bases, J shed 6 bases, and the junction held 5 bases outside the gene matches. The CDR3 DNA is TGCGCCAGCAGCTTGGAACAGGGGCTGGATGGCTACACCTTC. Protein: CASSLEQGLDGYTF. The full variable domain, rest sourced from reference TRBV5-1 and TRBJ1-2, is KAGVTQTPRYLIKTRGQQVTLSCSPISGHRSVSWYQQTPGQGLQFLFEYFSETQRNKGNFPGRFSGRQFSNSRSEMNVSTLELGDSALYLCASSLEQGLDGYTFGSGTRLTVV.